Shown below are 10 T cell receptor beta chains from a single sample sequenced in a study of cytomegalovirus exposure and HLA in healthy donors. Primers included in the PCR were 60 Vbeta and 13 Jbeta primers. The method was immunoSEQ multiplex PCR; TCRdb's version includes in-frame clones alone and lacks a portion of them. The table lists 170,000 or so clones, 78% of them singletons. Sequencing used PBMCs. These receptor sequences come from a woman in her 50s in good health and CMV-seropositive.

The J gene is TRBJ2-3, the V gene TRBV7-9, with D perhaps matching TRBD2 (7 bases). This CDR3 comprises 16 residues. Trimming stripped 2 bases from V and 3 bases from J, with 15 bases between. Per germline, CDR1 SEHNR and CDR2 FQNEAQ (reference sequence). CDR3 loop: CASSLSRGGRTDTQYF. CDR3 bases: TGTGCCAGCAGCTTATCGAGGGGGGGCCGGACAGATACGCAGTATTTT.

This sequence joins TRBV28 and TRBJ1-5; 7 bases agree with TRBD1. Germline V gene sequence: CDR1 MDHEN, CDR2 SYDVKM. The CDR3 sequence is 16 residues long. The trim removed 2 bases at V and 7 bases at J, leaving 11 bases unmatched. The CDR3 here is CASSLLRGAHRQPQHF. The DNA for the CDR3 is TGTGCCAGCAGTTTACTCAGGGGGGCGCATAGGCAGCCCCAGCATTTT.

The V and J genes are TRBV11-2 and TRBJ2-3; maybe TRBD1 (5 bases). Trimming left V 1 base short and J 2 bases short, with 16 bases between. CDR1 is SGHAT, CDR2 FQNNGV, per germline. The CDR3 runs 17 residues. The CDR3 reads CASSLGPGIMDTDTQYF. The CDR3 DNA reads TGTGCCAGCAGCTTAGGGCCAGGGATAATGGACACAGATACGCAGTATTTT.

Only one count was recorded for this clone. V is TRBV4-1 and J is TRBJ2-7; D unresolved. CDR1 MGHRA and CDR2 YSYEKL come from the germline V gene. The CDR3 contains 15 residues. The V and J ends lost 0 bases and 1 base respectively, with 10 bases between them. The CDR3 loop is CASSQEVPVSYEQYF. CDR3 in DNA: TGCGCCAGCAGCCAAGAAGTGCCAGTATCCTACGAGCAGTACTTC.

The V gene is TRBV5-1, the J gene TRBJ2-3, with D possibly TRBD2 on 5 matching bases. CDR3 length: 12 amino acids. Germline V gene sequence: CDR1 SGHRS, CDR2 YFSETQ. The V end lost 6 bases, the J end lost 6 bases, and 11 bases lay between the germline ends. CDR3: CASTSPGDTQYF. CDR3 sequence (DNA): TGCGCCAGCACCTCTCCGGGGGATACGCAGTATTTT.

The chain is built from TRBV18 and TRBJ1-2; 7 nucleotides align to TRBD1. Germline CDR1 and CDR2: KGHSH and LQKENI. Germline trimming cut 2 bases from V and 8 bases from J; bases unmatched to any gene: 5. The CDR3 sequence is 13 residues long. CDR3 bases: TGTGCCAGCTCACCAGTCCAGGGGGGCGGCTACACCTTC. As protein: CASSPVQGGGYTF.

This clone was recorded a few times. The J gene is TRBJ2-3, the V gene TRBV5-1, with TRBD2 matching 10 bases. V trimming: 0 bases; J trimming: 1 base; junction bases outside the gene matches: 2. Germline V lookup: CDR1 SGHRS, CDR2 YFSETQ. The CDR3 runs to 16 residues. The CDR3 DNA reads as TGCGCCAGCAGCTTGGGGGGGACTAGCGGCACAGATACGCAGTATTTT. It translates to CASSLGGTSGTDTQYF.

This chain's CDR3 is CASSIQVDEQFF. In nucleotides, the CDR3 is TGTGCCAGCAGCATACAGGTGGATGAGCAGTTCTTC. The chain carries TRBV7-9 and TRBJ2-1; perhaps TRBD1 as D (5 bases). The CDR3 is 12 residues long. V was pared by 5 bases and J by 8 bases, with 10 bases between. From germline, CDR1 is SEHNR and CDR2 FQNEAQ (reference sequence).

This clone was counted between two and nine times. This chain links TRBV6-5 with TRBJ2-3; 9 bases are a match to TRBD1. The CDR3 is made up of 16 amino acids. V dropped 2 bases and J dropped 7; count of bases not matched to a gene: 10. Germline assignment: CDR1 MNHEY and CDR2 SVGAGI. As DNA, the CDR3 is TGTGCCAGCAGTTACGGGACAGGGACGGAAGGCCATACGCAGTATTTT. The encoded protein is CASSYGTGTEGHTQYF.

In this sample, this clone turned up a few times. The chain links TRBV5-6 to TRBJ2-1; D may be TRBD1 (5 bases). V lost 5 bases and J lost 1, with 16 bases in between. The CDR3 totals 16 residues. Per germline, CDR1 SGHDT and CDR2 YYEEEE. CDR3 sequence (DNA): TGTGCCAGCAGATATAGCAGGGTTCGATCCTACAATGAGCAGTTCTTC. Translated: CASRYSRVRSYNEQFF.